This entry lists 6 T cell receptor beta chains sequenced from one sample in a study of T cell repertoires in cytomegalovirus infection. TCRdb analysed the reads with MiXCR anew, one entry per CDR3 protein. The data hold 150,000 to 200,000 distinct CDR3 sequences, with approximately 19% observed a single time. Sequenced: PBMCs. The receptors were sampled from a human donor in good health (CMV status not recorded). Some clones in this sample may be carry-over from other donors' samples.

This clonotype was found many times. The chain combines TRBV7-2 with TRBJ1-5, with D tentatively TRBD1 (5 bases). The V end lost 1 base, the J end lost 7 bases, and 8 bases lay between the germline ends. There are 13 residues in the CDR3. The germline V gene has CDR1 SGHTA and CDR2 FQGNSA. CDR3 in amino acids: CASSLGGGQPQHF. The CDR3 region has the DNA TGTGCCAGCAGCTTAGGGGGCGGGCAGCCCCAGCATTTT.

This clonotype was recorded many times. The chain carries TRBV7-6 and TRBJ2-7; a weak D match, TRBD1 (5 bases). There are 13 residues in the CDR3. Germline CDR1 and CDR2: SGHVS and FNYEAQ. Trimming removed 5 bases from V and 3 bases from J, with 11 bases in between. The CDR3 DNA reads TGTGCCAGCAGCAAAGACAGAGACTACGAGCAGTACTTC. As protein: CASSKDRDYEQYF.

Remarks on this clonotype: A clone one base away is much larger, so this may be a read error. The chain combines TRBV6-8 with TRBJ2-1, with 8 bases lining up with TRBD2. The germline V gene encodes CDR1 MNHGY and CDR2 SAAAGT. The CDR3 covers 19 residues. The CDR3: CASSDDGGTSLLSYNEPFF. CDR3 in DNA: TGTGCCAGCAGTGACGACGGTGGGACTAGTTTGCTTTCCTACAATGAGCCGTTCTTC.

Concerning this clonotype itself: This may stem from a read error, because a much larger clone lies one nucleotide away. The missing conserved phenylalanine or tryptophan at the end of this CDR3 makes a read error likely. The V call is TRBV7-9, the J call TRBJ2-7; perhaps TRBD2 as D (6 bases). The length of the CDR3 is 15 residues. The germline CDR1 and CDR2 sequences are SEHNR and FQNEAQ (reference sequence). Trimming left V 0 bases short and J 4 bases short, with 13 bases between. In nucleotides, the CDR3 is TGTGCCAGCAGCTTAGCTGGGCGGGACCTATACGAGCAGTACCTC. Its translation: CASSLAGRDLYEQYL.

The V and J genes are TRBV19 and TRBJ1-5; D gene unclear. The CDR3 runs 15 residues. V was shortened by 6 bases and J by 8 bases, with 20 bases between the two germline ends. Germline V CDR1 and CDR2: LNHDA, SQIVND (reference sequence). The DNA for the CDR3 is TGTGCCAGTAGCCCAGAAGGACTGGCGTGGGAGCCCCAGCATTTT. Translated: CASSPEGLAWEPQHF.

This clonotype has just one count. A junction boundary mismatches the germline segment, possibly from a read error. The rearrangement joins TRBV7-2 to TRBJ2-2; 8 bases match TRBD1. The length of the CDR3 is 15 residues. Germline V gene sequence: CDR1 SGHTA, CDR2 FQGNSA. CDR3 sequence (DNA): TGTGTCAGCAGCCGACAGGGGTCGAACACCGGGGAGCTGTTTTTT. It codes for CVSSRQGSNTGELFF.